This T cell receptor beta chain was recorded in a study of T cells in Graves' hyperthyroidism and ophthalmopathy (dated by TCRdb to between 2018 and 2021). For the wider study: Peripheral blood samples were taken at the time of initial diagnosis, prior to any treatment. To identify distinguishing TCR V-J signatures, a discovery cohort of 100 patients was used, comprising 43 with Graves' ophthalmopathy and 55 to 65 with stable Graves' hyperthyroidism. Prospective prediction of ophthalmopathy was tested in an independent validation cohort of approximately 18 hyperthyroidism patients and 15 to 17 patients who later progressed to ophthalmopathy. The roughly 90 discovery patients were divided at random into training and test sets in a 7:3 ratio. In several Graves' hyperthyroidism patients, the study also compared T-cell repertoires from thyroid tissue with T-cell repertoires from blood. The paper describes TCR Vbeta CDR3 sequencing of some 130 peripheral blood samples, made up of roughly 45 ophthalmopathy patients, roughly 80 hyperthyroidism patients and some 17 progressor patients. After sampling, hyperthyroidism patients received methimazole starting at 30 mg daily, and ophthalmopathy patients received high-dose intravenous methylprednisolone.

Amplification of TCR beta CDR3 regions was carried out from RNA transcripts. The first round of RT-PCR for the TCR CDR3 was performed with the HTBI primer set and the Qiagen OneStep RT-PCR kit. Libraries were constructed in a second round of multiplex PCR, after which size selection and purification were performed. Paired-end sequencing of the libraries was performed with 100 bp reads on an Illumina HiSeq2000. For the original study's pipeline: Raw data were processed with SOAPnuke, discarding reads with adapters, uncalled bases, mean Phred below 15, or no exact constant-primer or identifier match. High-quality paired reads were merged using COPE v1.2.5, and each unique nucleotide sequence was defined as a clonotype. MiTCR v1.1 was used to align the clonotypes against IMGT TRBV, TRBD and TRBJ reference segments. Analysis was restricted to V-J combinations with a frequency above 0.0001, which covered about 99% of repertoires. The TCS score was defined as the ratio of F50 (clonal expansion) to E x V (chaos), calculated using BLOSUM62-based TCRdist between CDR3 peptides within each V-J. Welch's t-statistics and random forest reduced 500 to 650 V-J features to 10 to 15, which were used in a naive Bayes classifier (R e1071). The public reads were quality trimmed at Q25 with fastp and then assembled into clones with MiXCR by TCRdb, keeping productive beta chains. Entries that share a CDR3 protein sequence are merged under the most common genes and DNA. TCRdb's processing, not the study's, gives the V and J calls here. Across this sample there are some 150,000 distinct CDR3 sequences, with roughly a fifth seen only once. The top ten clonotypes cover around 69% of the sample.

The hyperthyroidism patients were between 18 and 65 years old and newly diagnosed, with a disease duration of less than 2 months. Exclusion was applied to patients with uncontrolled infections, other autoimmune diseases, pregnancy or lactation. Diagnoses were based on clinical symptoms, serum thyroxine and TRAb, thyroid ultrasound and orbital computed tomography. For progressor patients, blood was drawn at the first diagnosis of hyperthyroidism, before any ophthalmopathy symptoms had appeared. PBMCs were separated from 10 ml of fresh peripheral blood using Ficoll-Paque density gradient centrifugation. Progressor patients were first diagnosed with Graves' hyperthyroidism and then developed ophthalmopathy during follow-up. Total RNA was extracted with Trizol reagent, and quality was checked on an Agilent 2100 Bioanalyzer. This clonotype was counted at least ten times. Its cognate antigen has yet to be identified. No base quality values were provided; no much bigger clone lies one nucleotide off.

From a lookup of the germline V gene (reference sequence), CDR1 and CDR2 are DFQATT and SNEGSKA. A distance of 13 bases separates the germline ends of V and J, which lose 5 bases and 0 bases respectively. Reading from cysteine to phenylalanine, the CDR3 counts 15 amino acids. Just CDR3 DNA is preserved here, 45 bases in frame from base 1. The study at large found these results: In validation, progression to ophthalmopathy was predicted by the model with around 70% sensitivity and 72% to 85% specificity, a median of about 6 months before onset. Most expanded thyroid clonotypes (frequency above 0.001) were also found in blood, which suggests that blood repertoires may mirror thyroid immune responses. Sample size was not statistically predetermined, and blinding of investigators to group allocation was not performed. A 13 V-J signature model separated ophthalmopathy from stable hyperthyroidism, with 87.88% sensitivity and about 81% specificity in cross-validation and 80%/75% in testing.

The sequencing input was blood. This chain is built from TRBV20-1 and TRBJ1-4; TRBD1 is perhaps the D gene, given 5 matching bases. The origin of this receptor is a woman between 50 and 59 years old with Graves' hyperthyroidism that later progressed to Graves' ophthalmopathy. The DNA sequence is TGCAGTGCTCGGACACCTTCCTCAACTAATGAAAAACTGTTTTTT. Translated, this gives CSARTPSSTNEKLFF.